This T cell receptor (beta chain) derives from a study of immune characterization of retroperitoneal liposarcoma. The CDR3 totals 15 residues. CDR1 and CDR2 (germline): MNHEY, SVGAGI. After removal of 4 bases from V and 4 bases from J, the junction contained 3 bases not matched to a gene. TCRdb independently ran MiXCR on the PCR reads; one entry per CDR3 protein. The repertoire holds a few thousand distinct CDR3 sequences, with about half as singletons. This clonotype was detected once. This TCR came from a female donor with retroperitoneal liposarcoma. Sequenced: tumor tissue. V and J are TRBV6-5 and TRBJ2-1; 11 bases agree with TRBD2. CDR3 sequence (DNA): TGTGCCAGCAGTTCAATAGCGGGAGGGTACAATGAGCAGTTCTTC. Its protein is CASSSIAGGYNEQFF.